This T cell receptor (beta chain) was recorded in a study of blood T cells in healthy people across ages. This clonotype was counted between two and nine times. Its antigen is undetermined. Study findings and constraints: The fall in TCR beta diversity per million T cells was roughly linear with age.

Next came a second PCR, run for about 6 to 11 cycles, which used a sample-barcoded 5' primer along with a J-beta primer mix. TCRdb re-derived calls from the 5' RACE reads in MiXCR, one entry per CDR3 protein. The sample has over 950,000 distinct CDR3 sequences, 35% to 45% seen once. The germline gives CDR1 MNHNY, CDR2 SVGAGI (reference sequence). The CDR3 sequence is 17 residues long. V lost 2 bases, J lost 6 bases, and 22 bases lay in between. Peripheral blood, roughly 9.1 milliliters per donor, was collected. Sequenced material: blood. The gene calls are TRBV6-6 and TRBJ1-2; D gene ambiguous. The source of this sequence is a young man in good health. In DNA form, the CDR3 reads TGTGCCAGCAGTTACCCAGACCGACAAACAGATTCGAATGGCTACACCTTC. Amino acids: CASSYPDRQTDSNGYTF.